This TCR beta chain was found in a study of T cell changes during pregnancy in multiple sclerosis (dated by TCRdb to between 2019 and 2020). Context from the whole study: Changes in the T cell repertoire over the course of pregnancy were examined in this study in women with multiple sclerosis.

The library was produced with the immunoSEQ multiplex PCR assay. TCRdb holds this immuneACCESS table with in-frame rearrangements only. Some clones are missing; in checked studies, unresolved V genes explain under half, and the rest has no known cause. Here the sample has tens of thousands of clones; roughly nine tenths occur a single time. Of the sample, more than 1.4% falls within the top ten clones. To note about this clone: Its antigen is still unknown. Per-base qualities were not stored, and no clone one base away is much larger.

The CDR3 spans 16 residues, from the cysteine through the phenylalanine. The CDR3 DNA has 48 bases and is translated from base 1. Trimming costs V 4 bases and J 0 bases, and their ends lie 14 bases apart. Per the germline V gene (reference sequence), SGHNT is the CDR1 and YYREEE is the CDR2. The chain couples TRBV5-4 to TRBJ1-3; the best D guess is TRBD1, with 5 bases matching. The specimen was peripheral blood, collected before pregnancy. The clonotype was recovered from a female donor with multiple sclerosis, enrolled in a pregnancy study. The CDR3 here reads CASSQDKSSSGNTIYF. The DNA sequence reads TGTGCCAGCAGCCAGGACAAGTCGAGCTCTGGAAACACCATATATTTT.